A single T cell receptor beta chain is shown here with its context. Its antigen is as yet unknown. Per germline, CDR1 MDHEN and CDR2 SYDVKM. The CDR3 extends over 12 amino acids. V was clipped by 4 bases and J by 4 bases, with 8 bases between them. This sample was included in a study of cytomegalovirus exposure and HLA in healthy donors. The wider study: A preliminary data release comprised 80 million to 95 million unique TCRs obtained from HLA-typed donors. The study's findings and limits: A later analysis appeared to link common viral pathogens to several of the most significant clusters.

Primers for the PCR totalled 60 Vbeta and 13 Jbeta. Here immunoSEQ multiplex PCR was the method, and the copy in TCRdb shows in-frame clones only, minus some. This sample's table reports 150,000 to 200,000 clones. The chain combines TRBV28 with TRBJ2-7; no reliable D call. Sequencing used PBMCs. This TCR was recovered from a man under 40 in good health and CMV-seronegative. The CDR3 DNA follows: TGTGCCAGCAGTTCTCCAGGTTACGAGCAGTACTTC. Amino acid sequence: CASSSPGYEQYF.